The 10 T cell receptor beta chains presented below share a single source sample, sequenced in a study of cytomegalovirus exposure and HLA in healthy donors. PCR involved 60 Vbeta and 13 Jbeta primers. Profiled with immunoSEQ multiplex PCR; TCRdb holds only in-frame clones, not every one. The sample records about 110,000 clones, 60% to 80% being singletons. Material: PBMCs. These receptors were taken from a female donor in good health and CMV-seronegative.

The genes are TRBV5-5 and TRBJ1-2; TRBD1 agrees at 10 bases. CDR1 and CDR2 (germline): SGHKS, YYEKEE (reference sequence). The CDR3 contains 14 residues. With 0 bases clipped from V and 8 bases from J, the junction kept 4 bases outside the gene matches. The CDR3 region is CASSLGQGAGGYTF. The CDR3, as DNA: TGTGCCAGCAGCTTGGGACAGGGGGCAGGGGGCTACACCTTC.

J is TRBJ2-1 and V is TRBV4-3; TRBD2 aligns across 10 bases. This CDR3 has 16 residues. Germline V gene sequence: CDR1 LGHNA, CDR2 YSLEER. The J segment lost 2 bases and the V segment lost 4 bases, leaving 5 bases of the junction unmatched. The CDR3 DNA reads TGCGCCAGCAGCCCCGGACTAGCGGAGGCCTACAATGAGCAGTTCTTC. It translates to CASSPGLAEAYNEQFF.

This clone was found once. V is TRBV18 and J is TRBJ2-7, with a weak D call TRBD1 (5 bases). Trimming shortened V by 2 bases and J by 3 bases, and 5 bases separated the two germline ends. Germline V gene data show CDR1 as KGHSH and CDR2 as LQKENI. This CDR3 is built from 12 residues. The DNA for the CDR3 is TGTGCCAGCTCACCAGACAGCTACGAGCAGTACTTC. Its protein product is CASSPDSYEQYF.

The chain combines TRBV7-2 with TRBJ2-2; D is perhaps TRBD2 (5 bases). The CDR3 loop spans 14 amino acids. Germline V gene data show CDR1 as SGHTA and CDR2 as FQGNSA. Trimming removed 6 bases at V and 7 bases at J, with 15 bases between. CDR3 nucleotide sequence: TGTGCCAGCAGTCGGAGACGGGGAGACGGGGAGCTGTTTTTT. It specifies CASSRRRGDGELFF.

This chain links TRBV5-1 with TRBJ1-1; D is unresolved. Germline CDR1 SGHRS, CDR2 YFSETQ. The CDR3 totals 14 residues. The V end lost 1 base, the J end lost 1 base, and 8 bases lay between the germline ends. In nucleotides, the CDR3 is TGCGCCAGCAGCTTGACATCCCCGAACACTGAAGCTTTCTTT. Its translation: CASSLTSPNTEAFF.

The chain combines TRBV19 with TRBJ1-2; 9 bases align to TRBD1. Germline V gives CDR1 LNHDA, CDR2 SQIVND (reference sequence). The CDR3 sequence is 15 residues long. V shed 6 bases, J shed 4 bases, and the junction held 9 bases outside the gene matches. CDR3 bases: TGTGCCAGTAGCAGGACAGGGGAGATCGGCTATGGCTACACCTTC. Amino acids: CASSRTGEIGYGYTF. Full variable domain (remainder filled in from reference TRBV19 and TRBJ1-2): DGGITQSPKYLFRKEGQNVTLSCEQNLNHDAMYWYRQDPGQGLRLIYYSQIVNDFQKGDIAEGYSVSREKKESFPLTVTSAQKNPTAFYLCASSRTGEIGYGYTFGSGTRLTVV.

The rearrangement links TRBV5-1 to TRBJ2-4, with 10 bases lining up with TRBD2. The V and J ends lost 0 bases and 0 bases, in that order; junction bases with no gene match: 6. The CDR3 spans 18 residues. From germline, CDR1 is SGHRS and CDR2 YFSETQ. CDR3 amino acids: CASSLVSSGSGAKNIQYF. In DNA, the CDR3 is TGCGCCAGCAGCTTGGTGTCTAGCGGGAGTGGAGCCAAAAACATTCAGTACTTC.

The J gene is TRBJ2-1, the V gene TRBV6-6; 8 bases line up with TRBD2. Germline V CDR1 and CDR2: MNHNY, SVGAGI (reference sequence). Trimming at V came to 1 base and at J to 0 bases, leaving 2 bases not matched to a gene. The CDR3 has 16 residues. Here the CDR3 DNA reads TGTGCCAGCAGTTACTGGAGCGGGAGCTCCTACAATGAGCAGTTCTTC. Its protein product is CASSYWSGSSYNEQFF.

J is TRBJ2-1 and V is TRBV7-9; 8 positions agree with TRBD1. The CDR3 consists of 18 residues. Trimming at V came to 5 bases and at J to 4 bases, leaving 16 bases not matched to a gene. Germline CDR1 and CDR2: SEHNR and FQNEAQ (reference sequence). DNA of the CDR3: TGTGCCAGCAGCCCTGGCGGGACAGGCATTGAAGCTTACAATGAGCAGTTCTTC. Protein sequence: CASSPGGTGIEAYNEQFF.

The chain carries TRBV15 and TRBJ2-1, with 8 nucleotides matching TRBD2. Trimming at V came to 3 bases and at J to 8 bases, leaving 3 bases not matched to a gene. The CDR3 has 13 amino acids. The V gene's germline CDR1 is LNHNV and CDR2 YYDKDF (reference sequence). The CDR3, as DNA: TGTGCCACCAGCAGGGGACTAGTATATGAGCAGTTCTTC. Translation gives CATSRGLVYEQFF.